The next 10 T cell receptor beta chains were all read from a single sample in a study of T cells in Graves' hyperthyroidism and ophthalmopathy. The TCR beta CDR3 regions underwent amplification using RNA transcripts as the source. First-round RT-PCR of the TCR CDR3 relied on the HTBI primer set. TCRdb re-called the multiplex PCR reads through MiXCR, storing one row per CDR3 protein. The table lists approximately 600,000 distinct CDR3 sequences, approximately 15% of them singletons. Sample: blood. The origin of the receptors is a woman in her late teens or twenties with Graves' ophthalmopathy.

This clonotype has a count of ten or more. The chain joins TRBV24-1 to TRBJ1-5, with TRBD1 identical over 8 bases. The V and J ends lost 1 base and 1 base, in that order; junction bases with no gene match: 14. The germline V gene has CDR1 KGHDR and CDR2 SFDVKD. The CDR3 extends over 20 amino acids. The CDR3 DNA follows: TGTGCCACCAGTGATTTCAATGGGGGCAGGGGGCGGGTGAGCAATCAGCCCCAGCATTTT. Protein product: CATSDFNGGRGRVSNQPQHF.

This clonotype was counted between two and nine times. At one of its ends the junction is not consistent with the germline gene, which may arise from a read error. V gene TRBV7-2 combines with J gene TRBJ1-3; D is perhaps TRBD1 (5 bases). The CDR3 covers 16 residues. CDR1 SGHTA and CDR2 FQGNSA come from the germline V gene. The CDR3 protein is CASSLAGGHGGNTTYF. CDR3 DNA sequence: TGTGCCAGCAGCCTTGCCGGAGGACACGGCGGGAACACCACATATTTT.

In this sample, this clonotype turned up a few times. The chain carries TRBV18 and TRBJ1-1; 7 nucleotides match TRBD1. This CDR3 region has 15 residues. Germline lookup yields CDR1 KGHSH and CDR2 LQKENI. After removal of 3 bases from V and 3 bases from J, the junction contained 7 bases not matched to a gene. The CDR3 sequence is CASSPRQGVDTEAFF. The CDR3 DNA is TGTGCCAGCTCACCGCGACAGGGAGTTGACACTGAAGCTTTCTTT.

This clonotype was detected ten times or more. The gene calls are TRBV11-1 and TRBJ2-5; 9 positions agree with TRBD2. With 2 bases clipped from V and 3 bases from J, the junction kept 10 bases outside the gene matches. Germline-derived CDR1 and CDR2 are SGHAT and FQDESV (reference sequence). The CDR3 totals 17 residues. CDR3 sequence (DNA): TGTGCCAGCAGCTTAAGGCACGCGGGAGGGGGCGAAGAGACCCAGTACTTC. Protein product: CASSLRHAGGGEETQYF.

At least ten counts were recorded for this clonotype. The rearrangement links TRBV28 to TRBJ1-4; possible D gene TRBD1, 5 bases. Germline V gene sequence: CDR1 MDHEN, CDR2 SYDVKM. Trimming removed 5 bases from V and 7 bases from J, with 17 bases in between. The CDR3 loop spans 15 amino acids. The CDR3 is CASSTTTEGGEKLFF. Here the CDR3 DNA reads TGTGCCAGCAGTACAACGACAGAGGGCGGTGAAAAACTGTTTTTT.

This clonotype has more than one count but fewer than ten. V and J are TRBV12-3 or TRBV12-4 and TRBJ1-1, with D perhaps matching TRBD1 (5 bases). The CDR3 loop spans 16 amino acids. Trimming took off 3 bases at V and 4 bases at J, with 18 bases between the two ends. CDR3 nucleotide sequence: TGTGCCAGCAGTTTGTTCCTGAGGGGCCCGAGCACTGAAGCTTTCTTT. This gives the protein CASSLFLRGPSTEAFF.

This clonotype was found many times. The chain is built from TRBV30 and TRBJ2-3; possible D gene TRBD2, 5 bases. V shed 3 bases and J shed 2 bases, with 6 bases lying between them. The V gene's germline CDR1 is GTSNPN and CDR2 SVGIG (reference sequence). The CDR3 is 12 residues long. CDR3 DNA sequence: TGTGCCTGGAGCGGGATCACAGATACGCAGTATTTT. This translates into CAWSGITDTQYF.

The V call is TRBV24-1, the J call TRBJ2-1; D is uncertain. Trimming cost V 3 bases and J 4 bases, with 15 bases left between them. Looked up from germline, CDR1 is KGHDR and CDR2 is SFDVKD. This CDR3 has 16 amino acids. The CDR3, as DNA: TGTGCCACCAGTGATCTCAACAGTGGTGGATACAATGAGCAGTTCTTC. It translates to CATSDLNSGGYNEQFF.

In DNA form, the CDR3 reads TGTGCCTGTGACAGGGCCGACTACGAGCAGTACTTC. Amino acid sequence: CACDRADYEQYF. V and J are TRBV30 and TRBJ2-7, with 7 bases matching TRBD1. Germline V lookup: CDR1 GTSNPN, CDR2 SVGIG (reference sequence). This CDR3 has 12 amino acids. The ends lost 6 bases at V and 3 bases at J; junction bases unmatched: 5.

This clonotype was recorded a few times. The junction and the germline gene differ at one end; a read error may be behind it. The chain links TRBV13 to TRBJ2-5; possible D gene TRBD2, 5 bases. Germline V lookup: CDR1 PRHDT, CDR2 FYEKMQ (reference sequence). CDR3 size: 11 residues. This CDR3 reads CASSWVGVAHF. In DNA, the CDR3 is TGTGCCAGCAGCTGGGTGGGAGTAGCACACTTC.